What follows are 10 T cell receptor beta chains derived from one specimen sequenced in a study of shared clonotypes between healthy human individuals. Assay used: immunoSEQ multiplex PCR; TCRdb lists only in-frame clones, some missing. The table shows 530,000 or so clones, with 60% to 80% occurring only once. Sequencing used PBMCs. These receptors all come from a woman aged 40 to 49 in good health. Some clones in this sample may be carry-over from other donors' samples.

This clone was seen only a few times. The CDR3 DNA is TGTGCCAGTAGTATTGAGGGGTACTCTACCTATGGCTACACCTTC. It specifies CASSIEGYSTYGYTF. The chain couples TRBV19 to TRBJ1-2; D may be TRBD1 (5 bases). CDR3 size: 15 residues. Germline assignment: CDR1 LNHDA and CDR2 SQIVND (reference sequence). The ends were cut back, 3 bases at V and 4 bases at J, with 15 bases in the middle.

This clone turned up a few times. The chain uses TRBV7-3 and TRBJ2-6; 9 bases fit TRBD2. Germline lookup yields CDR1 SGHTA and CDR2 FQGTGA. This CDR3 has 18 amino acids. J was trimmed by 0 bases and V by 0 bases; bases with no gene match: 3. The CDR3 reads CASSLTRSGSSGANVLTF. CDR3 bases: TGTGCCAGCAGCTTAACTCGTAGCGGGAGCTCTGGGGCCAACGTCCTGACTTTC.

The chain couples TRBV18 to TRBJ1-4; 7 nucleotides line up with TRBD1. Germline values: CDR1 KGHSH, CDR2 LQKENI. The trim removed 3 bases at V and 2 bases at J, leaving 6 bases unmatched. This CDR3 comprises 16 residues. CDR3 in DNA: TGTGCCAGCTCACCGACAGGGAGGACGACTAATGAAAAACTGTTTTTT. Amino acids: CASSPTGRTTNEKLFF.

The rearrangement joins TRBV2 to TRBJ1-1; D not certain. The V gene's germline CDR1 is SNHLY and CDR2 FYNNEI. There are 13 residues in the CDR3. V lost 4 bases and J 3 bases, leaving 9 bases between the germline ends. The CDR3 sequence is CASSGMGYTEAFF. DNA for the CDR3: TGTGCCAGCAGTGGAATGGGTTACACTGAAGCTTTCTTT. Using reference TRBV2 and TRBJ1-1 for the parts outside the CDR3, the full variable domain is EPEVTQTPSHQVTQMGQEVILRCVPISNHLYFYWYRQILGQKVEFLVSFYNNEISEKSEIFDDQFSVERPDGSNFTLKIRSTKLEDSAMYFCASSGMGYTEAFFGQGTRLTVV.

V and J are TRBV5-4 and TRBJ2-7; D remains ambiguous. The germline V gene encodes CDR1 SGHNT and CDR2 YYREEE (reference sequence). This CDR3 spans 13 amino acids. Trimming left V 3 bases short and J 0 bases short, with 7 bases between. The CDR3 protein is CASSSMISYEQYF. The CDR3 DNA sequence: TGTGCCAGCAGCTCGATGATCTCCTACGAGCAGTACTTC.

The chain employs TRBV28 and TRBJ1-6; D not resolved. The CDR3 runs to 15 residues. Looked up from germline, CDR1 is MDHEN and CDR2 is SYDVKM. The germline V and J ends were trimmed by 1 base and 7 bases, with 11 bases remaining between them. The CDR3: CASSLFWTGNSPLHF. The CDR3 DNA follows: TGTGCCAGCAGTTTATTCTGGACGGGAAATTCACCCCTCCACTTT.

The chain combines TRBV4-2 with TRBJ2-3; D not certain. This CDR3 is 15 amino acids long. The germline V gene has CDR1 LGHNA and CDR2 YNFKEQ. V was cut by 0 bases and J by 0 bases, with 7 bases left in between. The CDR3 region has the DNA TGTGCCAGCAGCCAAGACCCTATAAGCACAGATACGCAGTATTTT. Protein product: CASSQDPISTDTQYF.

The V gene is TRBV18, the J gene TRBJ2-7, with 7 positions matching TRBD1. V shed 6 bases and J 0 bases; nucleotides not matched to a gene: 2. The CDR3 contains 13 residues. Germline V CDR1 and CDR2: KGHSH, LQKENI. CDR3 region: CASSGDSSYEQYF. CDR3 sequence (DNA): TGTGCCAGCTCCGGGGACAGCTCCTACGAGCAGTACTTC.

The V and J genes are TRBV11-2 and TRBJ2-7; no clear D gene. The length of the CDR3 is 14 residues. Trimming pared 2 bases from V and 0 bases from J, leaving 8 bases between. In germline, CDR1 is SGHAT, CDR2 FQNNGV. The CDR3 sequence is CASSLMASSYEQYF. For the CDR3, the DNA is TGTGCCAGCAGCTTAATGGCAAGCTCCTACGAGCAGTACTTC.

The chain joins TRBV5-1 to TRBJ2-7; a weak D match, TRBD1 (5 bases). The CDR3 has 14 amino acids. Germline CDR1 SGHRS, CDR2 YFSETQ. Deletions cut 0 bases from V and 2 bases from J, with 9 bases between. The chain's CDR3 is CASSLAVGAYEQYF. In nucleotides, the CDR3 is TGCGCCAGCAGCTTGGCAGTAGGGGCCTACGAGCAGTACTTC.